This T cell receptor beta chain was captured by sequencing in a study of T-cell memory formation after mild COVID-19. Study-level findings and limits: For second-wave clones that peaked at day 37, SARS-CoV-2 specificity went unverified. CD4+ clones that contracted lay mainly in CM and EM; CD8+ ones lay in EMRA.

This clonotype was detected only a few times. The antigen is not known. Constant-segment primers were used for 5'RACE, and the resulting TCR alpha and TCR beta cDNA libraries carried sample barcodes and UMIs. TCRdb analysed the 5' RACE reads with MiXCR anew, one entry per CDR3 protein. The sample includes 540,000 or so distinct CDR3 sequences, over 20% of them seen just once. This CDR3 spans 13 amino acids. CDR1 is MNHNS and CDR2 is SASEGT in the germline V gene. Unmatched junction bases numbered 1, after V lost 4 bases and J lost 3 bases. The chain combines TRBV6-1 with TRBJ2-7, with 9 bases aligning to TRBD2. The sequencing input was PBMCs or a T cell subset sorted from them (not recorded which). The TCR sequence derives from an adult woman who had mild COVID-19 (a few samples of this study predate the infection). Cell type and time point are not known. CDR3 in DNA: TGTGCCAGCAGTGTTAGCGGGAGCTACGAGCAGTACTTC. It translates to CASSVSGSYEQYF.